This is a list of T cell receptor beta chains from one sample in a study of OX40 agonist ivuxolimab in advanced cancers. Repertoires were generated with immunoSEQ multiplex PCR, while TCRdb's copy carries only in-frame clones and drops some. Among some 65,000 clones listed, 89% were seen once. Sequences were derived from CD4+ or CD8+ T cells sorted from blood, sampled in a trial of the OX40 agonist ivuxolimab. The receptors derive from an adult with an advanced solid tumor such as melanoma, head and neck, liver or kidney cancer. Both conserved end residues are part of each CDR3. D genes are given only for firm matches. Expanded clones are given a class, and other clones once, few, many or no size at all.

- - TRBJ2-7 TRBV10-1 TGCGCCAGCAGTGACCCGAGAATTCCCTACGAGCAGTACTTC CASSDPRIPYEQYF
TRBD1 - TRBJ2-3 TRBV28 TGTGCCAGCAGCCCCTGGACAGGAGAGGAAGCAGATACGCAGTATTTT CASSPWTGEEADTQYF
TRBD1 - TRBJ2-2 TRBV5-1 TGCGCCAGCAGCTCCCGCCCCGCAGGGGGGAACACCGGGGAGCTGTTTTTT CASSSRPAGGNTGELFF
- - TRBJ1-4 TRBV7-9 TGTGCCAGCAGCAAACCTATGCCCGGAGAAAAACTGTTTTTT CASSKPMPGEKLFF
- - TRBJ2-7 TRBV5-4 TGTGCCAGCAGCTTGGCCCACGAGCAGTACTTC CASSLAHEQYF
TRBD1 few TRBJ1-2 TRBV10-3 TGTGCCATCAGACAGGGGCCTAACTATGGCTACACCTTC CAIRQGPNYGYTF
TRBD1 - TRBJ2-7 TRBV7-6 TGTGCCAGCAGCCCGACAGGGGACGAGCAGTACTTC CASSPTGDEQYF
- - TRBJ2-7 TRBV6-5 TGTGCCAGCAGGGGGGGCGGCGGCTACGAGCAGTACTTC CASRGGGGYEQYF
- once TRBJ2-5 TRBV2 TGTGCCAGCAGCTGGGAGACCCAGTACTTC CASSWETQYF
TRBD2 - TRBJ2-5 TRBV7-9 TGTGCCAGCAGCCCCAGGACTAGCGGGGGGCGGGAGACCCAGTACTTC CASSPRTSGGRETQYF
TRBD1 - TRBJ2-7 TRBV6-1 TGTGCCAGCAGTGACCCCGACAGGGACCCCTACGAGCAGTACTTC CASSDPDRDPYEQYF
TRBD1 - TRBJ2-5 TRBV6-5 TGTGCCAGCAGTCGGGACAGCCCGTGGCAAGAGACCCAGTACTTC CASSRDSPWQETQYF
- - TRBJ2-2 TRBV5-4 TGTGCCAGCAGCTTCGGGCAGTACAACACCGGGGAGCTGTTTTTT CASSFGQYNTGELFF
TRBD2 - TRBJ2-3 TRBV7-9 TGTGCCAGGACTAGCGAGAGCACAGATACGCAGTATTTT CARTSESTDTQYF
- - TRBJ2-1 TRBV27 TGTGCCGCTAAAGGGATGTCCTACAATGAGCAGTTCTTC CAAKGMSYNEQFF
- few TRBJ1-5 TRBV2 TGTGCCAGCGGTTCGCCTGATAGCAATCAGCCCCAGCATTTT CASGSPDSNQPQHF
TRBD2 - TRBJ2-1 TRBV19 TGTGCCAGTAGTCCCAGCGGGAGTGATTATTACAATGAGCAGTTCTTC CASSPSGSDYYNEQFF
- - TRBJ2-1 TRBV4-1 TGCGCCAGCAGCCAAGATCTGTGGGGCTACAATGAGCAGTTCTTC CASSQDLWGYNEQFF
TRBD1 once TRBJ1-4 TRBV4-1 TGCGCCAGCAGCCAGCAGGGGGGGGCAACTAATGAAAAACTGTTTTTT CASSQQGGATNEKLFF
- - TRBJ2-5 TRBV19 TGTGCCAGTAGTACCCCCGACGGTCAAGAGACCCAGTACTTC CASSTPDGQETQYF
- - TRBJ2-5 TRBV14 TGTGCCAGCAGTTCTAGCTTTTATTCCCAGTACTTC CASSSSFYSQYF
- - TRBJ2-7 TRBV19 TGTGCCAGTTCTATGAGCGGTTCCTACGAGCAGTACTTC CASSMSGSYEQYF
- - TRBJ1-2 TRBV19 TGTGCCAGCTGGACGTACGGCTCCTACACCTTC CASWTYGSYTF
- - TRBJ1-1 TRBV6-6 TGTGCCAGCAACCTACAGGGCCCGATCACTGAAGCTTTCTTT CASNLQGPITEAFF
TRBD2 few TRBJ2-1 TRBV27 TGTGCCAGCAGTTCCCAGCCAATCGGACTAGCGGGATGGAATGAGCAGTTCTTC CASSSQPIGLAGWNEQFF
TRBD2 many TRBJ2-7 TRBV15 TGTGCCACCAGCAGTGGACTAGATGGATACGAGCAGTACTTC CATSSGLDGYEQYF
TRBD2 - TRBJ2-1 TRBV6-6 TGTGCCAGCAGTGGATTCGCTAGCGGTATGTTCTTC CASSGFASGMFF
- once TRBJ2-1 TRBV29-1 TGCAGCGTTCGGGTGGAGGGGGAGAAGTACAATGAGCAGTTCTTC CSVRVEGEKYNEQFF
TRBD1 - TRBJ2-7 TRBV27 TGTGCCAGCAGTTATACAGGGGGACTCACCTACGAGCAGTACTTC CASSYTGGLTYEQYF
- - TRBJ2-2 TRBV21-1 TGTGCCAGCAGCAAATGGAGGGGTCCCGGGGAGCTGTTTTTT CASSKWRGPGELFF
- - TRBJ2-7 TRBV4-1 TGCGCCAGCAGCCAAGTAATGGGGCGAGCCTACGAGCAGTACTTC CASSQVMGRAYEQYF
- - TRBJ1-2 TRBV27 TGTGCCAGCAGTTTTTCCATTAACTATGGCTACACCTTC CASSFSINYGYTF
TRBD1 - TRBJ1-2 TRBV5-5 TGTGCCAGCAGCTTGGGACAGGGGTTAAGCTACACCTTC CASSLGQGLSYTF
TRBD1 few TRBJ1-2 TRBV27 TGTGCCAGCAGTCCATCGGTAAGGGGGCTTGGCTACACCTTC CASSPSVRGLGYTF
- - TRBJ2-3 TRBV15 TGTGCCACCAGGGGACCTAGCACAGATACGCAGTATTTT CATRGPSTDTQYF
- few TRBJ1-2 TRBV29-1 TGCAGCGTTGAAGATTGGGCGGAGGGTTCCGGCTACACCTTC CSVEDWAEGSGYTF
TRBD2 - TRBJ2-5 TRBV2 TGTGCCAGCAGTGACCCCTTCCGACTAGCGGGAGGGCAAGAGACCCAGTACTTC CASSDPFRLAGGQETQYF
TRBD2 once TRBJ2-2 TRBV19 TGTGCCAGTAGTATACTAGCGGGAAACACCGGGGAGCTGTTTTTT CASSILAGNTGELFF
TRBD1 - TRBJ2-1 TRBV19 TGTGCCAGTTACGACAGGGGCGATGAGCAGTTCTTC CASYDRGDEQFF
- - TRBJ1-1 TRBV6-5 TGTGCCAGCAGTTCCTCCTTGCATGGCTACACTGAAGCTTTCTTT CASSSSLHGYTEAFF
- - TRBJ2-3 TRBV2 TGTGCCAGCAGTGAAGCAAGGACGCGTCCAGATACGCAGTATTTT CASSEARTRPDTQYF
- - TRBJ2-7 TRBV27 TGTGCCAGCAGGTCGGGCTTCTCGAGCTCCTACGAGCAGTACTTC CASRSGFSSSYEQYF
- - TRBJ1-1 TRBV2 TGTGCCAGCAGTGAAAGGGTACACGAAGCTTTCTTT CASSERVHEAFF
TRBD1 - TRBJ1-5 TRBV6-1 TGTGCCAGCAGTGAAGATCCGACAGGGAATCAGCCCCAGCATTTT CASSEDPTGNQPQHF
TRBD1 - TRBJ1-5 TRBV19 TGTGCCAGTAACCAGGGGGCTGAGCCCCAGCATTTT CASNQGAEPQHF
TRBD2 medium-sized TRBJ2-1 TRBV11-2 TGTGCCAGCAGCTGGTTTAGCGGGAACACGCTGTTCTTC CASSWFSGNTLFF
TRBD2 few TRBJ2-3 TRBV7-6 TGTGCCAGCAGCCTGGGACTAGCGGGAGCGGGGGATACGCAGTATTTT CASSLGLAGAGDTQYF
- - TRBJ2-3 TRBV30 TGTGCCTGGAAGGATTGGCGGGGACCCACAGATACGCAGTATTTT CAWKDWRGPTDTQYF
TRBD1 once TRBJ2-3 TRBV5-1 TGCGCCAGCAGCGGGAGGAGCGGGACAGGGGCGATATCTAGCACAGATACGCAGTATTTT CASSGRSGTGAISSTDTQYF
- - TRBJ2-7 TRBV27 TGTGCCAGCAGTCCCAGGTCGTGGGCAACCTCCTACGAGCAGTACTTC CASSPRSWATSYEQYF